Each of the 13 T cell receptor beta chains below was sequenced from the same sample in a study of PD-1 blockade in classical Hodgkin lymphoma. Each patient experienced a relapse that followed autologous stem cell transplantation, and brentuximab vedotin exposure varied. Measured with immunoSEQ multiplex PCR; TCRdb has only the in-frame clones, and not every one. The sample holds some 84,000 clones, 89% seen once. Specimen: peripheral blood mononuclear cells (PBMCs), collected at baseline. The receptors originated from a human donor with classical Hodgkin lymphoma.

This clone was recorded only once. The gene calls are TRBV5-4 and TRBJ1-1; D not certain. The length of the CDR3 is 14 residues. Germline loops: CDR1 SGHNT, CDR2 YYREEE (reference sequence). V lost 0 bases to trimming and J lost 1 base, with 7 bases between them. The CDR3 DNA reads as TGTGCCAGCAGCTTGGTAGCAGAGAACACTGAAGCTTTCTTT. It codes for CASSLVAENTEAFF. Supplemented by reference TRBV5-4 and TRBJ1-1, the full variable domain reads ETGVTQSPTHLIKTRGQQVTLRCSSQSGHNTVSWYQQALGQGPQFIFQYYREEENGRGNFPPRFSGLQFPNYSSELNVNALELDDSALYLCASSLVAENTEAFFGQGTRLTVV.

This clone appeared once. This chain joins TRBV10-3 and TRBJ2-5, with 7 positions matching TRBD2. The J segment lost 5 bases and the V segment lost 10 bases, leaving 4 bases of the junction unmatched. CDR1 is ENHRY, CDR2 SYGVKD, per germline. CDR3 length equals 11 residues. This CDR3 is CATRLAETQYF. The CDR3 nucleotides read TGTGCCACCAGACTAGCCGAGACCCAGTACTTC.

The rearrangement links TRBV4-3 to TRBJ2-7; D is unresolved. The V end lost 0 bases, the J end lost 5 bases, and 8 bases lay between the germline ends. The CDR3 has 13 residues. Germline CDR1 is LGHNA and CDR2 is YSLEER. For the CDR3, the DNA is TGCGCCAGCAGCCAAGACGCGGTTAACGAGCAGTACTTC. Translating gives CASSQDAVNEQYF.

V and J are TRBV19 and TRBJ1-2; 8 bases align to TRBD1. Per germline, CDR1 LNHDA and CDR2 SQIVND (reference sequence). This CDR3 has 13 residues. With 6 bases clipped from V and 2 bases from J, the junction kept 2 bases outside the gene matches. The CDR3 sequence is CASRDRVNYGYTF. For the CDR3, the DNA is TGTGCCAGTAGGGACAGGGTGAACTATGGCTACACCTTC. Based on the CDR3 plus reference TRBV19 and TRBJ1-2, the full variable domain is DGGITQSPKYLFRKEGQNVTLSCEQNLNHDAMYWYRQDPGQGLRLIYYSQIVNDFQKGDIAEGYSVSREKKESFPLTVTSAQKNPTAFYLCASRDRVNYGYTFGSGTRLTVV.

This chain uses TRBV15 with TRBJ2-7; possible D gene TRBD2, 5 bases. The CDR3 has 14 amino acids. The V and J ends lost 0 bases and 2 bases respectively, with 8 bases between them. CDR1 is LNHNV, CDR2 YYDKDF, per germline (reference sequence). For the CDR3, the DNA is TGTGCCACCAGCAGAGATCCGGGGACCTACGAGCAGTACTTC. Encoded protein: CATSRDPGTYEQYF.

The chain carries TRBV19 and TRBJ1-3; a possible D gene is TRBD1 (5 bases). Germline loops: CDR1 LNHDA, CDR2 SQIVND (reference sequence). The V and J ends lost 6 bases and 2 bases respectively, with 11 bases between them. The CDR3 is 14 amino acids. The chain's CDR3 is CASRAGGAGNTIYF. The CDR3 DNA is TGTGCCAGTAGAGCCGGGGGAGCTGGAAACACCATATATTTT.

V and J are TRBV7-2 and TRBJ2-1; tentatively, D is TRBD2 (5 bases). CDR1 is SGHTA, CDR2 FQGNSA, per germline. The CDR3 covers 16 residues. V shed 0 bases and J shed 1 base, with 10 bases lying between them. The CDR3 DNA reads TGTGCCAGCAGCTTAGCTCCAGCGGTGTCCTACAATGAGCAGTTCTTC. Translating it yields CASSLAPAVSYNEQFF.

The V call is TRBV5-6, the J call TRBJ1-5; D is unclear. This CDR3 has 13 residues. Germline CDR1 SGHDT, CDR2 YYEEEE. The V end was cut by 0 bases, the J end by 9 bases, with 10 bases between. The CDR3 DNA follows: TGTGCCAGCAGCTTGGTTGGTCGGTCGCCCCAGCATTTT. Its protein product is CASSLVGRSPQHF.

The V gene is TRBV4-1, the J gene TRBJ2-4; no reliable D call. The germline V gene encodes CDR1 MGHRA and CDR2 YSYEKL. V lost 11 bases to trimming and J lost 7 bases, with 9 bases between them. The CDR3 is made up of 10 amino acids. CDR3 sequence: CAPDVNIQYF. The DNA of the CDR3 is TGCGCCCCTGATGTGAACATTCAGTACTTC.

The chain combines TRBV4-2 with TRBJ2-7, with a tentative D call TRBD1 (5 bases). The ends were cut back, 4 bases at V and 3 bases at J, with 7 bases in the middle. Germline lookup yields CDR1 LGHNA and CDR2 YNFKEQ. The CDR3 has 12 amino acids. This chain's CDR3 is CASSPQGYEQYF. CDR3 nucleotides: TGTGCCAGCAGCCCGCAGGGCTACGAGCAGTACTTC.

This CDR3 is CASSLVASGSGELFF. Written as DNA, the CDR3 is TGTGCCAGCAGCTTAGTGGCTAGCGGATCCGGGGAGCTGTTTTTT. The genes are TRBV7-9 and TRBJ2-2; 7 bases match TRBD2. V trimming: 1 base; J trimming: 6 bases; junction bases outside the gene matches: 5. Germline V gives CDR1 SEHNR, CDR2 FQNEAQ (reference sequence). The CDR3 consists of 15 residues.

V usage is TRBV25-1 and J usage is TRBJ2-7; D unclear. The CDR3 is 12 amino acids. Trimming removed 7 bases at V and 0 bases at J, with 7 bases between. Looked up from germline, CDR1 is MGHDK and CDR2 is SYGVNS. CDR3 bases: TGTGCCAGCAAGGGAAACTCCTACGAGCAGTACTTC. Its translation is CASKGNSYEQYF.

The chain combines TRBV25-1 with TRBJ2-1; 8 bases fit TRBD2. The CDR3 sequence is 14 residues long. Per germline, CDR1 MGHDK and CDR2 SYGVNS. The ends lost 6 bases at V and 4 bases at J; junction bases unmatched: 5. The CDR3 loop is CASSTSGVYNEQFF. The DNA for the CDR3 is TGTGCCAGCAGCACTAGCGGAGTTTACAATGAGCAGTTCTTC.